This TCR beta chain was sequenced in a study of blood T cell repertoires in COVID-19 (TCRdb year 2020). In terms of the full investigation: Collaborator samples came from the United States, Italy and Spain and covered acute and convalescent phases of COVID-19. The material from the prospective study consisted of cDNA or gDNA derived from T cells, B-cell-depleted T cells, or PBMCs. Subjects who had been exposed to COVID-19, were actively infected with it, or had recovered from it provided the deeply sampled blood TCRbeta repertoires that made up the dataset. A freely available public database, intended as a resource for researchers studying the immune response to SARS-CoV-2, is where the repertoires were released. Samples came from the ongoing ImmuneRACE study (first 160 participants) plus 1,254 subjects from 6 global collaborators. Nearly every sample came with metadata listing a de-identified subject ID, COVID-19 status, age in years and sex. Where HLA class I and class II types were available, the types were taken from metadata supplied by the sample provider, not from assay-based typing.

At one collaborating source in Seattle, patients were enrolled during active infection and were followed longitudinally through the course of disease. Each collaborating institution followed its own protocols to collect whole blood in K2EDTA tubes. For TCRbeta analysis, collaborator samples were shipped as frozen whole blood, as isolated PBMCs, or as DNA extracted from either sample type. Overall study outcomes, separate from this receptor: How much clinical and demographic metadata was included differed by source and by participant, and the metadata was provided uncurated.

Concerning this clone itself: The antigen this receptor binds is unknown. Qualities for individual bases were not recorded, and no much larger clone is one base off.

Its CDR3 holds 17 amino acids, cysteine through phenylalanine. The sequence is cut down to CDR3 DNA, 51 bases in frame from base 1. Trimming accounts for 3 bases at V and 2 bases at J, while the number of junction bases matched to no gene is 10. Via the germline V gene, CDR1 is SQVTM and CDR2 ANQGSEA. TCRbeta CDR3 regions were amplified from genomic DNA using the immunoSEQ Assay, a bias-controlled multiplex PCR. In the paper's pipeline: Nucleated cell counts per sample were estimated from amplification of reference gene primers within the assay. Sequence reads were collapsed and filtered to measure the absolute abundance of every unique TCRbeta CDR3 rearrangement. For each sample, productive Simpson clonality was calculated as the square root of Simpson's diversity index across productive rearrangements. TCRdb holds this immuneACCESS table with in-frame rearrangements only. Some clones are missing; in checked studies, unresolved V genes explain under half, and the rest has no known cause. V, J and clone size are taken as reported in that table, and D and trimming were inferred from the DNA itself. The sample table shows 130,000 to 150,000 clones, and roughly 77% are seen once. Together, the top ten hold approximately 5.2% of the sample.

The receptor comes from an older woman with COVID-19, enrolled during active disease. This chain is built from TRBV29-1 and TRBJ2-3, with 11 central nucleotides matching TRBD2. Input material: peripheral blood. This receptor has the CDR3 CSVEGLAGGEHTDTQYF. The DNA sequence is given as TGCAGCGTTGAGGGGCTAGCGGGGGGAGAACACACAGATACGCAGTATTTT.